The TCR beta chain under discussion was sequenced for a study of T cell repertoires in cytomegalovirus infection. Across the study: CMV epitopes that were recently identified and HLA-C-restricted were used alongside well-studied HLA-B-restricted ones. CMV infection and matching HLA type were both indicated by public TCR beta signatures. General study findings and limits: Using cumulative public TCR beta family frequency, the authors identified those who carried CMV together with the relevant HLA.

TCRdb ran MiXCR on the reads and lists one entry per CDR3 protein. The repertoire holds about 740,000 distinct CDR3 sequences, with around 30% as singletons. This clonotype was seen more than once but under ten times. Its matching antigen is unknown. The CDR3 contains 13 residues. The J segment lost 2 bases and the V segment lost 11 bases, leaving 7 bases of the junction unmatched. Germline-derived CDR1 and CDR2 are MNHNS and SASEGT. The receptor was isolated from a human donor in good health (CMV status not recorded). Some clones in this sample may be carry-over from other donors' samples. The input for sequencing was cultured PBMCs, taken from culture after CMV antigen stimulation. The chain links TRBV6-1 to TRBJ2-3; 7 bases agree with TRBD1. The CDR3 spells CAVQGLVTDTQYF. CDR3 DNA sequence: TGTGCCGTACAGGGGTTAGTCACAGATACGCAGTATTTT.